This T cell receptor (beta chain) came from a study of cytomegalovirus exposure and HLA in healthy donors. Details on this clone: Its antigen is as yet unknown.

V dropped 9 bases and J dropped 8; count of bases not matched to a gene: 17. The CDR3 runs to 15 residues. In germline, CDR1 is SGHNT, CDR2 YYREEE (reference sequence). The PCR was carried out with 60 Vbeta primers and 13 Jbeta primers. TCRdb's table, derived via immunoSEQ multiplex PCR, lists solely in-frame clones and lacks some. Of fewer than 200,000 clones detected, 73% appear once; the ten largest clones hold about 5.4%. Study-wide results and caveats: The authors listed approximately 160 TCR beta chains as cytomegalovirus-associated. Despite most TCR sequences being rare, some public TCRs occurred in many donors. Relative to the approximately 670-donor mean, N-insertions were reportedly fewer in an Asian-associated ancestry cluster in a later analysis.

The sample comprised PBMCs. V and J are TRBV5-4 and TRBJ1-2; TRBD1 matches 9 bases. This receptor was identified in a woman younger than 35 in good health and CMV-seropositive. CDR3 nucleotides: TGTGCCACCGCGACCCGGGACAGGGTTTCAAGGGGCTACACCTTC. It encodes CATATRDRVSRGYTF.